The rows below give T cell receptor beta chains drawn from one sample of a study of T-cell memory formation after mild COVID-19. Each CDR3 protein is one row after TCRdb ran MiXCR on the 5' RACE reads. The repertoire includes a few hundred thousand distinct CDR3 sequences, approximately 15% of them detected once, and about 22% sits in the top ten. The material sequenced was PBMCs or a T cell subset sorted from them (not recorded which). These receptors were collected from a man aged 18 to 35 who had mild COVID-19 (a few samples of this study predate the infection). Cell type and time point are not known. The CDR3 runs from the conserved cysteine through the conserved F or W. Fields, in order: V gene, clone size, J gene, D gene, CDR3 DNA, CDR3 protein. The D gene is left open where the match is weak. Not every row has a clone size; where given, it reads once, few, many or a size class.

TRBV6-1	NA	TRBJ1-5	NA	TGTGCCAGGGGGAGCCCTCCTCAGCCCCAGCATTTT	CARGSPPQPQHF
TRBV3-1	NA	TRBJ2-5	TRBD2	TGTGCCAGCAGCCCAGGGGGACTAGCTTCTGAGACCCAGTACTTC	CASSPGGLASETQYF
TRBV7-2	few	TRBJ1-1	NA	TGTGCCAGCAGCTACCCCCGGGGAGGGGACACTGAAGCTTTCTTT	CASSYPRGGDTEAFF
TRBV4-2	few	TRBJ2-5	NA	TGTGCCAGCAGCCAAGGATTGACTACAGAACTGGGGGAGACCCAGTACTTC	CASSQGLTTELGETQYF
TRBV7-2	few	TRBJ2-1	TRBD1	TGTGCCAGCAGCTTACCCCAGGGGGCTGAGCAGTTCTTC	CASSLPQGAEQFF
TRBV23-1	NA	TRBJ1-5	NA	TGCGCCAGCAGTCATGGTCACGGTTGCAATCAGCCCCAGCATTTT	CASSHGHGCNQPQHF
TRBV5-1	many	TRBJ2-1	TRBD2	TGCGCCAGCAGCTTGGCTAGCGGAGCCTACAATGAGCAGTTCTTC	CASSLASGAYNEQFF
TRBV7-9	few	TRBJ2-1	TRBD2	TGTGCCAGCAGCTTACGGCGGGGGGGCGAGGATGAGCAGTTCTTC	CASSLRRGGEDEQFF
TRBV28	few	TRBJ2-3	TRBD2	TGTGCCAGCAGTACCCCCGCGGGAGGGGGGCGTTATACGCAGTATTTT	CASSTPAGGGRYTQYF
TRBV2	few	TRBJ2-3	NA	TGTGCCAGCAGTGAATGGGGGCCTAGCACAGATACGCAGTATTTT	CASSEWGPSTDTQYF
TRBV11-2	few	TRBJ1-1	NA	TGTGCCAGCAGCCCAACAGGGAGGCCACCTAGGACTGAAGCTTTCTTT	CASSPTGRPPRTEAFF
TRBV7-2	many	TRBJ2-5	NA	TGTGCCAGCAGCTTGGTCAAGGAGACCCAGTACTTC	CASSLVKETQYF
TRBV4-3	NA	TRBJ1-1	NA	TGCGCCAGCAGGCGGACAGTGAACACTGAAGCTTTCTTT	CASRRTVNTEAFF
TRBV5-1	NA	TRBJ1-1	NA	TGCGCCAGCCGACCCGGCCCTACGAACACTGAAGCTTTCTTT	CASRPGPTNTEAFF
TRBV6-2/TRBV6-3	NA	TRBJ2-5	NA	TGTGCCAGCAGTACGGGACAACGGACCATACAAGAGACCCAGTACTTC	CASSTGQRTIQETQYF
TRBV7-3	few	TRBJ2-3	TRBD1	TGTGCCAGCAGCTACGGACAGGGGGCAACAGATACGCAGTATTTT	CASSYGQGATDTQYF
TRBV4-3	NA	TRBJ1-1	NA	TGCGCCAGCAGCCAATACGCCGGAGGGCATATGAACACTGAAGCTTTCTTT	CASSQYAGGHMNTEAFF